The 32 T cell receptor beta chains below all came from one sample that was sequenced in a study of control samples from healthy donors and cancer patients. The repertoire was sequenced with immunoSEQ multiplex PCR; TCRdb's copy has only in-frame clones and lacks some. This sample has around 110,000 clones; 85% to 90% occur once, and the top ten carry around 1.1%. Sequenced material: PBMCs. These receptors all come from a woman aged 50 to 60 with colorectal cancer.

V and J are TRBV12-3 or TRBV12-4 and TRBJ1-1; D perhaps matches TRBD1 (5 bases). V lost 5 bases, J lost 7 bases, and 14 bases lay in between. The CDR3 is 13 amino acids. Written as DNA, the CDR3 is TGTGCCAGCAGTCCCGGGACCGGGAATGAAGCTTTCTTT. Its protein is CASSPGTGNEAFF.

In its sample, this clone was seen a few times. The V and J genes are TRBV19 and TRBJ2-7; D might be TRBD1 or TRBD2, each matching 5 bases. CDR3 length: 14 amino acids. Trimming took 3 bases from V and 0 from J, leaving 9 bases between them. The germline CDR1 and CDR2 sequences are LNHDA and SQIVND (reference sequence). Written as DNA, the CDR3 is TGTGCCAGTAGTATGGGACCTACCTCCTACGAGCAGTACTTC. It codes for CASSMGPTSYEQYF.

The chain joins TRBV27 to TRBJ2-7, with D hard to call. V was trimmed by 3 bases and J by 0 bases, leaving 6 bases between them. This CDR3 is built from 13 residues. Germline values: CDR1 MNHEY, CDR2 SMNVEV (reference sequence). Written as DNA, the CDR3 is TGTGCCAGCAGTTTGCAGGACTCCTACGAGCAGTACTTC. Protein: CASSLQDSYEQYF.

This chain uses TRBV5-1 with TRBJ2-2; a possible D gene is TRBD1 (6 bases). V lost 0 bases and J 4 bases, leaving 10 bases between the germline ends. Germline CDR1 is SGHRS and CDR2 is YFSETQ. There are 15 residues in the CDR3. The CDR3 loop is CASSLEGQGTGELFF. In DNA, the CDR3 is TGCGCCAGCAGCTTGGAGGGACAAGGCACCGGGGAGCTGTTTTTT.

The rearrangement uses TRBV9 and TRBJ2-5; the match to TRBD2 covers 8 bases. Germline V CDR1 and CDR2: SGDLS, YYNGEE. J gave up 5 bases and V 2 bases, and 8 bases lay outside the gene matches. The CDR3 contains 15 residues. The CDR3 coding sequence is TGTGCCAGCAGCGTGGGAGCGGGAGACGGCGAGACCCAGTACTTC. It yields the protein CASSVGAGDGETQYF.

The rearrangement links TRBV11-2 to TRBJ2-3; 10 bases fit TRBD1. The V gene end was trimmed by 5 bases and the J gene end by 6 bases; junction bases not matched to a gene: 14. The germline CDR1 and CDR2 sequences are SGHAT and FQNNGV. This CDR3 region has 17 residues. CDR3 bases: TGTGCCAGCAGCCAGAGGGTGGGGACAGGGGTTATGGATACGCAGTATTTT. Its translation is CASSQRVGTGVMDTQYF.

The chain recombines TRBV6-5 with TRBJ1-2, with TRBD1 matching over 7 bases. The CDR3 has 13 amino acids. The germline V gene has CDR1 MNHEY and CDR2 SVGAGI. V shed 5 bases and J 3 bases; nucleotides not matched to a gene: 3. DNA for the CDR3: TGTGCCAGCAGTCACAGGGGCGACTATGGCTACACCTTC. Its translation is CASSHRGDYGYTF.

This clone was picked up one time. The chain has TRBV12-3 or TRBV12-4 and TRBJ1-2; D unclear. CDR3 length: 12 amino acids. V dropped 5 bases and J dropped 0 bases, with 4 bases sitting between them. In DNA form, the CDR3 reads TGTGCCAGCAGTACAGCTAACTATGGCTACACCTTC. Translated, it gives CASSTANYGYTF.

The chain is built from TRBV2 and TRBJ2-3; TRBD1 is a possible D gene (5 bases). This CDR3 is built from 14 residues. Trimming left V 2 bases short and J 2 bases short, with 8 bases between. Germline assignment: CDR1 SNHLY and CDR2 FYNNEI. DNA of the CDR3: TGTGCCAGCAGTGAACAGGGATACACAGATACGCAGTATTTT. Amino acids: CASSEQGYTDTQYF.

In its sample, this clone was seen a few times. This rearrangement joins TRBV10-1 to TRBJ2-1; TRBD2 matches at 11 bases. The CDR3 is 16 residues long. Unmatched junction bases numbered 6, after V lost 4 bases and J lost 4 bases. Per germline, CDR1 WNHNN and CDR2 SYGVQD (reference sequence). CDR3 bases: TGCGCCAGCAGTGCCGTGGCTAGCGGGAGGTACAATGAGCAGTTCTTC. Its translation: CASSAVASGRYNEQFF.

The table lists this clone with a count of one. V gene TRBV6-2 or TRBV6-3 combines with J gene TRBJ1-4; 9 nucleotides agree with TRBD1. With 5 bases clipped from V and 8 bases from J, the junction kept 9 bases outside the gene matches. Germline-derived CDR1 and CDR2 are MNHEY and SVGEGT. This CDR3 contains 15 residues. This CDR3 reads CASSDYRGLPEKLFF. The DNA of the CDR3 is TGTGCCAGCAGTGACTACAGGGGGCTACCCGAAAAACTGTTTTTT.

This clone was seen once. J is TRBJ2-1 and V is TRBV19, with D possibly matching TRBD1 (6 bases). Germline CDR1 reads LNHDA; CDR2 reads SQIVND (reference sequence). The CDR3 consists of 15 residues. The V gene lost 2 bases and the J gene lost 4 bases, with 12 bases spanning the gap. CDR3 region: CASSITGPAYNEQFF. The CDR3, as DNA: TGTGCCAGTAGTATAACAGGGCCCGCATACAATGAGCAGTTCTTC. The whole variable domain, remainder taken from reference TRBV19 and TRBJ2-1, is DGGITQSPKYLFRKEGQNVTLSCEQNLNHDAMYWYRQDPGQGLRLIYYSQIVNDFQKGDIAEGYSVSREKKESFPLTVTSAQKNPTAFYLCASSITGPAYNEQFFGPGTRLTVL.

The CDR3 bases are TGTGCCAGCAGTGAGCCGACAGGGTGGTACGAGCAGTACTTC. This encodes CASSEPTGWYEQYF. The chain joins TRBV6-1 to TRBJ2-7; 7 positions match TRBD1. J was trimmed by 4 bases and V by 3 bases; bases with no gene match: 6. The germline CDR1 and CDR2 sequences are MNHNS and SASEGT. The CDR3 loop spans 14 amino acids.

The count of this clone is one. The chain couples TRBV29-1 to TRBJ1-2; TRBD1 aligns across 8 bases. CDR1 SQVTM and CDR2 ANQGSEA come from the germline V gene. CDR3 length: 14 residues. Unmatched junction bases numbered 6, after V lost 3 bases and J lost 3 bases. The CDR3 DNA is TGCAGCGTTGACATGGCAGGGGGCGACTATGGCTACACCTTC. Translating it yields CSVDMAGGDYGYTF.

The chain couples TRBV5-6 to TRBJ2-3; 10 nucleotides agree with TRBD2. V was pared by 4 bases and J by 5 bases, with 7 bases of the junction left unmatched. This CDR3 is built from 15 residues. Per the germline V gene, CDR1 is SGHDT and CDR2 is YYEEEE. The CDR3 is CASSLAGVFQDTQYF. The CDR3 DNA follows: TGTGCCAGCAGCCTAGCGGGAGTATTTCAAGATACGCAGTATTTT.

The V gene is TRBV30, the J gene TRBJ1-6; 8 nucleotides match TRBD1. The J segment lost 3 bases and the V segment lost 1 base, leaving 2 bases of the junction unmatched. Germline CDR1 is GTSNPN and CDR2 is SVGIG (reference sequence). CDR3 size: 15 residues. The CDR3 here is CAWSAGTGYNSPLHF. CDR3 nucleotide sequence: TGTGCCTGGAGTGCCGGGACAGGCTATAATTCACCCCTCCACTTT.

The chain joins TRBV5-4 to TRBJ1-1; D unresolved. CDR3 length: 15 amino acids. The germline gives CDR1 SGHNT, CDR2 YYREEE (reference sequence). V was cut by 2 bases and J by 7 bases, with 18 bases left in between. For the CDR3, the DNA is TGTGCCAGCAGCTTAACCGTTGTAGGAGCCGGTGAAGCTTTCTTT. It translates to CASSLTVVGAGEAFF.

This rearrangement joins TRBV5-1 to TRBJ1-2, with 9 bases fitting TRBD1. CDR1 SGHRS and CDR2 YFSETQ come from the germline V gene. Unmatched junction bases numbered 12, after V lost 3 bases and J lost 3 bases. The CDR3 contains 17 residues. CDR3 region: CASSSRDGTGLYYGYTF. For the CDR3, the DNA is TGCGCCAGCAGCTCCCGAGATGGGACAGGGCTATACTATGGCTACACCTTC.

This sequence joins TRBV30 and TRBJ1-1; a possible D gene is TRBD1 (5 bases). The length of the CDR3 is 13 residues. Germline CDR1 and CDR2: GTSNPN and SVGIG (reference sequence). Trimming shortened V by 0 bases and J by 1 base, and 6 bases separated the two germline ends. DNA for the CDR3: TGTGCCTGGAGTGTAGGGGCGAACACTGAAGCTTTCTTT. Its protein is CAWSVGANTEAFF.

CDR3 DNA sequence: TGTGCCAGCAGTCTGGACAGTGGCAATCAGCCCCAGCATTTT. Translation: CASSLDSGNQPQHF. This sequence joins TRBV2 and TRBJ1-5; TRBD1 might be the D (6 bases). The V end was cut by 5 bases, the J end by 2 bases, with 10 bases between. Germline lookup yields CDR1 SNHLY and CDR2 FYNNEI. The CDR3 loop spans 14 amino acids.

The V and J genes are TRBV30 and TRBJ2-5; weak D call: TRBD2 (5 bases). V lost 2 bases and J lost 4, with 8 bases in between. Germline V lookup: CDR1 GTSNPN, CDR2 SVGIG (reference sequence). This CDR3 spans 12 amino acids. The CDR3 bases are TGTGCCTGGAGTACTAGTCGAGAGACCCAGTACTTC. Its protein product is CAWSTSRETQYF. The full variable domain, its missing parts supplied by reference TRBV30 and TRBJ2-5, is SQTIHQWPATLVQPVGSPLSLECTVEGTSNPNLYWYRQAAGRGLQLLFYSVGIGQISSEVPQNLSASRPQDRQFILSSKKLLLSDSGFYLCAWSTSRETQYFGPGTRLLVL.

The chain employs TRBV10-3 and TRBJ1-3, with unresolved D. Germline V lookup: CDR1 ENHRY, CDR2 SYGVKD. V was pared by 8 bases and J by 7 bases, with 6 bases between. The CDR3 extends over 10 amino acids. This CDR3 reads CAIGRNTIYF. Here the CDR3 DNA reads TGTGCCATCGGACGGAACACCATATATTTT.

The chain employs TRBV7-8 and TRBJ1-2; the D gene is possibly TRBD1 (5 bases). The CDR3 sequence is 16 residues long. Between the trimmed V and J ends, which lost 4 bases and 4 bases, there was a span of 19 bases. Germline lookup yields CDR1 SGHVS and CDR2 FQNEAQ. The DNA for the CDR3 is TGTGCCAGCAGCTCCAGACCGGGACCTTCGGGCTATGGCTACACCTTC. It yields the protein CASSSRPGPSGYGYTF.

This chain connects TRBV6-2 or TRBV6-3 to TRBJ2-6; 8 nucleotides align to TRBD1. Germline V gene sequence: CDR1 MNHEY, CDR2 SVGEGT. This CDR3 is 17 amino acids long. The V and J ends lost 5 bases and 4 bases, in that order; junction bases with no gene match: 10. DNA of the CDR3: TGTGCCAGCAGTCTCCGGACAGGGCGTTCAGGGGCCAACGTCCTGACTTTC. Translation gives CASSLRTGRSGANVLTF.

The chain joins TRBV5-1 to TRBJ2-3; the match to TRBD2 covers 7 bases. The trim removed 0 bases at V and 1 base at J, leaving 2 bases unmatched. The CDR3 is 15 residues long. CDR1 is SGHRS and CDR2 is YFSETQ in the germline V gene. The CDR3 protein is CASSLGLAGTDTQYF. CDR3 nucleotides: TGCGCCAGCAGCTTGGGGCTAGCGGGCACAGATACGCAGTATTTT.

The chain combines TRBV10-3 with TRBJ1-3; D is unclear. Trimming took off 6 bases at V and 2 bases at J, with 14 bases between the two ends. The CDR3 is 15 amino acids. From germline, CDR1 is ENHRY and CDR2 SYGVKD. The CDR3 DNA follows: TGTGCCATCAGATCCACCAGAGCTGCTGGAAACACCATATATTTT. Protein product: CAIRSTRAAGNTIYF.

This sequence joins TRBV28 and TRBJ1-1; TRBD1 agrees at 8 bases. The junction had 5 bases not matched to a gene; V was cut back by 7 bases and J by 1 base. The V gene's germline CDR1 is MDHEN and CDR2 SYDVKM. The CDR3 is 14 amino acids. CDR3 sequence reads: CASTPDRGNTEAFF. Here the CDR3 DNA reads TGTGCCAGCACCCCAGACAGGGGGAACACTGAAGCTTTCTTT.

The chain carries TRBV7-3 and TRBJ2-1; TRBD2 agrees at 13 bases. The CDR3 sequence is 14 residues long. Germline CDR1 SGHTA, CDR2 FQGTGA. Trimming took 5 bases from V and 8 from J; bases not matched to a gene: 3. In DNA, the CDR3 is TGTGCCAGCAGCCCCGGACTAGCGGGAGATGAGCAGTTCTTC. It codes for CASSPGLAGDEQFF.

This clone appeared once. CDR3 loop: CASSAGGRVKEQFF. The CDR3 coding sequence is TGTGCCAGCAGCGCAGGAGGGAGGGTGAAGGAGCAGTTCTTC. The J gene is TRBJ2-1, the V gene TRBV9, with 7 bases matching TRBD2. This CDR3 is 14 amino acids long. V gave up 3 bases and J gave up 10 bases; unmatched junction bases: 10. Germline-derived CDR1 and CDR2 are SGDLS and YYNGEE.

This chain connects TRBV18 to TRBJ1-1, with 8 positions matching TRBD1. Per germline, CDR1 KGHSH and CDR2 LQKENI. The length of the CDR3 is 16 residues. Unmatched junction bases numbered 6, after V lost 3 bases and J lost 0 bases. The CDR3: CASSPVRTGMNTEAFF. CDR3 bases: TGTGCCAGCTCACCCGTTAGGACAGGGATGAACACTGAAGCTTTCTTT.

The genes are TRBV19 and TRBJ1-4, with a weak D call TRBD1 (5 bases). The V and J ends lost 4 bases and 3 bases respectively, with 12 bases between them. Germline CDR1 and CDR2: LNHDA and SQIVND (reference sequence). The CDR3 loop spans 15 amino acids. This chain's CDR3 is CASSTGRGSNEKLFF. The CDR3 DNA reads TGTGCCAGTAGTACCGGGCGGGGGTCTAATGAAAAACTGTTTTTT. Drawing the rest from reference TRBV19 and TRBJ1-4, the complete variable domain is DGGITQSPKYLFRKEGQNVTLSCEQNLNHDAMYWYRQDPGQGLRLIYYSQIVNDFQKGDIAEGYSVSREKKESFPLTVTSAQKNPTAFYLCASSTGRGSNEKLFFGSGTQLSVL.

The V call is TRBV7-9, the J call TRBJ1-1; weak D call: TRBD1 (6 bases). This CDR3 has 15 residues. Germline lookup yields CDR1 SEHNR and CDR2 FQNEAQ (reference sequence). V was cut by 5 bases and J by 6 bases, with 19 bases left in between. The CDR3 here is CASSRTQGPVSEAFF. CDR3 sequence (DNA): TGTGCCAGCAGCCGGACACAGGGTCCTGTCTCTGAAGCTTTCTTT.